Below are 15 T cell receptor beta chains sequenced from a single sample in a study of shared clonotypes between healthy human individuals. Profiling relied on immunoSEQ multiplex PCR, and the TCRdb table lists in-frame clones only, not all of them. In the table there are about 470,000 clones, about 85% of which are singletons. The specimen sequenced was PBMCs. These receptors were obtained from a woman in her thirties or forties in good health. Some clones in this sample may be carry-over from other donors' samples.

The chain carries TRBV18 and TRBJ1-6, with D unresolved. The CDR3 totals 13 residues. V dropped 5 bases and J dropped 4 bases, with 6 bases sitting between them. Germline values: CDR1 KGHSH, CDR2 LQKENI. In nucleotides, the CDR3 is TGTGCCAGCTCAGACAATTATAATTCACCCCTCCACTTT. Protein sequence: CASSDNYNSPLHF. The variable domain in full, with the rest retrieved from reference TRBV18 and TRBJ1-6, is NAGVMQNPRHLVRRRGQEARLRCSPMKGHSHVYWYRQLPEEGLKFMVYLQKENIIDESGMPKERFSAEFPKEGPSILRIQQVVRGDSAAYFCASSDNYNSPLHFGNGTRLTVT.

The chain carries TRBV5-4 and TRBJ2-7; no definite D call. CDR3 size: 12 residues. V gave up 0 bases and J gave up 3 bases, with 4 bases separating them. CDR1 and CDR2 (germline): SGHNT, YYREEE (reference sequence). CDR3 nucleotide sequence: TGTGCCAGCAGCTTGGGCGGCTACGAGCAGTACTTC. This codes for CASSLGGYEQYF.

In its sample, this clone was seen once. The CDR3 DNA follows: TGTGCCAGCAGGACGGCCGCGAACACCGGGGAGCTGTTTTTT. This encodes CASRTAANTGELFF. The gene calls are TRBV9 and TRBJ2-2; D not certain. There are 14 residues in the CDR3. Deletions cut 5 bases from V and 0 bases from J, with 8 bases between. In germline, CDR1 is SGDLS, CDR2 YYNGEE.

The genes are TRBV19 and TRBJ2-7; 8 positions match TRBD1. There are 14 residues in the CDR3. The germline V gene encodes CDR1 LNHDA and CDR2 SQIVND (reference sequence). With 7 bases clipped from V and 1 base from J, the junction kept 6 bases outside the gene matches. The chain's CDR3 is CASTPDRGSYEQYF. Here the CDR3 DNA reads TGTGCCAGTACCCCCGACAGGGGTTCCTACGAGCAGTACTTC.

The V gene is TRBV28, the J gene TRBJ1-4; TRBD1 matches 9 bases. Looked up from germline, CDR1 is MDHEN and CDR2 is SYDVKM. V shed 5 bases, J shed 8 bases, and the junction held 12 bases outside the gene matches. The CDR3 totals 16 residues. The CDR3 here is CASSGRGQGEYEKLFF. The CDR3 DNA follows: TGTGCCAGCAGTGGGCGGGGACAGGGAGAATACGAAAAACTGTTTTTT.

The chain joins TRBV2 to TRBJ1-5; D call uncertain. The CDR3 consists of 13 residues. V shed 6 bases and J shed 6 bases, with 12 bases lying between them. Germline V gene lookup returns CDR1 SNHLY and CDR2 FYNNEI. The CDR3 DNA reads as TGTGCCAGCAGCCAAAATTACCGTCAGCCCCAGCATTTT. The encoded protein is CASSQNYRQPQHF.

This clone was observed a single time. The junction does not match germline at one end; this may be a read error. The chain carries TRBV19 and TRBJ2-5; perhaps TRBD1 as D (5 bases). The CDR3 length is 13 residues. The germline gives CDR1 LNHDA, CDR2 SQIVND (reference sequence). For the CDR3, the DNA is TGTGCCACTAGTCTTGGGGCCCAAGAGACCCAGTACTTC. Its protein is CATSLGAQETQYF.

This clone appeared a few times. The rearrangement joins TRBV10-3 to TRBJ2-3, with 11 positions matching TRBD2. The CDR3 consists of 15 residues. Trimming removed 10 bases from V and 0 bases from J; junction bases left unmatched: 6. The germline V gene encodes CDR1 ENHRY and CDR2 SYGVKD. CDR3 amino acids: CATRSGRGSTDTQYF. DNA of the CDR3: TGTGCCACCCGTAGCGGGAGGGGGAGCACAGATACGCAGTATTTT.

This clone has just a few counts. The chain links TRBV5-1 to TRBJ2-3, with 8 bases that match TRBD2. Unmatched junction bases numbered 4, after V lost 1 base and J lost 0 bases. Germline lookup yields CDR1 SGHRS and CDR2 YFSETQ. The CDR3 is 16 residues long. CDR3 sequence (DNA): TGCGCCAGCAGCTTGCGGGAGGGCTCTAGCACAGATACGCAGTATTTT. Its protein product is CASSLREGSSTDTQYF.

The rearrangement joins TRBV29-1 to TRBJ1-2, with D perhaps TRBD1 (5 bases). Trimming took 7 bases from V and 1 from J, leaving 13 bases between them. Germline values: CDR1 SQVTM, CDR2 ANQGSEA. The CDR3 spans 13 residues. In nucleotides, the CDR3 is TGCAGCGCTGGGGACGGAGTTAACTATGGCTACACCTTC. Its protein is CSAGDGVNYGYTF.

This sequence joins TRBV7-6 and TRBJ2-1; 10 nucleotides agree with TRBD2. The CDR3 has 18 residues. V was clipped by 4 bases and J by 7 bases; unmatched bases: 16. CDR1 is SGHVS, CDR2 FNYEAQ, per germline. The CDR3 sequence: CASSSSINKREGRNEQFF. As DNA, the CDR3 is TGTGCCAGCAGCTCGTCTATCAACAAGCGGGAGGGCCGGAATGAGCAGTTCTTC.

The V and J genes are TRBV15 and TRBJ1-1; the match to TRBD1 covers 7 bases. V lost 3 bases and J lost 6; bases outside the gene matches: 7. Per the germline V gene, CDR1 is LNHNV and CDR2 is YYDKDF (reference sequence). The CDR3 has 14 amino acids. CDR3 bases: TGTGCCACCAGCAGTTTCAACAGGGGTGCTGAAGCTTTCTTT. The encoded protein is CATSSFNRGAEAFF. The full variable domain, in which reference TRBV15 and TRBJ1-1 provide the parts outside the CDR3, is DAMVIQNPRYQVTQFGKPVTLSCSQTLNHNVMYWYQQKSSQAPKLLFHYYDKDFNNEADTPDNFQSRRPNTSFCFLDIRSPGLGDTAMYLCATSSFNRGAEAFFGQGTRLTVV.

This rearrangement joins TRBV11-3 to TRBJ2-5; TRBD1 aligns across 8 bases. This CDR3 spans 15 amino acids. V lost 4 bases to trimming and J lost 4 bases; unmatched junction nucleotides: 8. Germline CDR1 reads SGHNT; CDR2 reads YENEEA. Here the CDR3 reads CASSSPATGGETQYF. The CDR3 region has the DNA TGTGCCAGCAGCTCCCCTGCCACAGGGGGAGAGACCCAGTACTTC.

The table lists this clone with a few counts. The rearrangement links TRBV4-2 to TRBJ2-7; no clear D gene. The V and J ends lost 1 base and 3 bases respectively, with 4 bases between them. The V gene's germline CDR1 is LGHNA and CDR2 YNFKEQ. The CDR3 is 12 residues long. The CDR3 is CASSQGNYEQYF. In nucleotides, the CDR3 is TGTGCCAGCAGCCAAGGGAACTACGAGCAGTACTTC.

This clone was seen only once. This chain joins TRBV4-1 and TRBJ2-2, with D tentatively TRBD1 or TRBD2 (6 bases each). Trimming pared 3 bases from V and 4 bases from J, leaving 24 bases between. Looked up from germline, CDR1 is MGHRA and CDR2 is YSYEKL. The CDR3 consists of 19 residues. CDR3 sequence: CASSHPRGPPGHVTGELFF. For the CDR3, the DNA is TGCGCCAGCAGCCACCCCCGGGGGCCCCCGGGACATGTCACCGGGGAGCTGTTTTTT.